What follows are 9 T cell receptor beta chains derived from one specimen sequenced in a study of radiotherapy plus CTLA-4 blockade in lung cancer. Profiled with immunoSEQ multiplex PCR; TCRdb holds only in-frame clones, not every one. The sample holds 80,000 or so clones, about 80% seen once. Here the sequenced sample was peripheral blood, taken from a patient treated with radiotherapy plus ipilimumab. These receptors were collected from a human donor with non-small cell lung cancer who had stable disease on radiotherapy plus ipilimumab.

CDR3: CASSETGAGNEQFF. The CDR3 nucleotides read TGTGCCAGCAGTGAAACGGGGGCTGGCAATGAGCAGTTCTTC. The rearrangement joins TRBV2 to TRBJ2-1; D possibly matches TRBD1 or TRBD2 (6 bases each). V lost 2 bases to trimming and J lost 6 bases, with 11 bases between them. CDR3 length equals 14 residues. The V gene's germline CDR1 is SNHLY and CDR2 FYNNEI.

This chain joins TRBV9 and TRBJ2-3; 7 nucleotides align to TRBD2. This CDR3 has 13 residues. V shed 6 bases and J 0 bases; nucleotides not matched to a gene: 1. Germline loops: CDR1 SGDLS, CDR2 YYNGEE. CDR3 coding DNA: TGTGCCAGCAAAGCGGGGAGCACAGATACGCAGTATTTT. Amino acids: CASKAGSTDTQYF.

The rearrangement uses TRBV10-2 and TRBJ1-2; no reliable D call. Germline V lookup: CDR1 WSHSY, CDR2 SAAADI. The CDR3 is 13 amino acids. Trimming stripped 3 bases from V and 7 bases from J, with 12 bases between. The CDR3 here is CASSDLGEGGYTF. CDR3 sequence (DNA): TGCGCCAGCAGTGATCTCGGGGAAGGTGGCTACACCTTC.

The genes are TRBV27 and TRBJ2-1; TRBD2 aligns across 7 bases. V dropped 3 bases and J dropped 8; count of bases not matched to a gene: 13. The germline CDR1 and CDR2 sequences are MNHEY and SMNVEV (reference sequence). The CDR3 has 16 residues. For the CDR3, the DNA is TGTGCCAGCAGTTTTTCCTCGGGGGGTGGTGGGGATGAGCAGTTCTTC. Encoded protein: CASSFSSGGGGDEQFF.

This clone was seen just once. The chain carries TRBV11-2 and TRBJ2-7, with 7 bases matching TRBD2. Trimming removed 5 bases from V and 2 bases from J; junction bases left unmatched: 12. This CDR3 has 16 residues. Per the germline V gene, CDR1 is SGHAT and CDR2 is FQNNGV. The CDR3 sequence: CASSLLQTSSTYEQYF. As DNA, the CDR3 is TGTGCCAGCAGCCTCCTGCAGACTAGCTCAACCTACGAGCAGTACTTC.

The chain carries TRBV5-4 and TRBJ1-1, with 7 bases identical to TRBD1. CDR3 length equals 16 residues. V lost 0 bases and J lost 1; bases outside the gene matches: 6. Germline V gene sequence: CDR1 SGHNT, CDR2 YYREEE (reference sequence). This CDR3 is CASSLGQGRGNTEAFF. The CDR3, as DNA: TGTGCCAGCAGCTTGGGACAGGGAAGAGGGAACACTGAAGCTTTCTTT.

The rearrangement joins TRBV5-1 to TRBJ2-5, with 8 bases lining up with TRBD2. The CDR3 extends over 15 amino acids. Trimming took 0 bases from V and 4 from J; bases not matched to a gene: 5. Germline V lookup: CDR1 SGHRS, CDR2 YFSETQ. The CDR3 bases are TGCGCCAGCAGCTTGGCACGGGGGGGTGCAGAGACCCAGTACTTC. It yields the protein CASSLARGGAETQYF.

The chain employs TRBV6-5 and TRBJ1-1, with D hard to call. The ends were cut back, 2 bases at V and 0 bases at J, with 7 bases in the middle. The CDR3 totals 14 residues. Per the germline V gene, CDR1 is MNHEY and CDR2 is SVGAGI. As DNA, the CDR3 is TGTGCCAGCAGTTACGAGCGTTTGAACACTGAAGCTTTCTTT. It is translated as CASSYERLNTEAFF.

This chain links TRBV19 with TRBJ2-3; maybe TRBD2 (5 bases). Trimming shortened V by 8 bases and J by 1 base, and 13 bases separated the two germline ends. The germline V gene has CDR1 LNHDA and CDR2 SQIVND (reference sequence). The CDR3 consists of 14 residues. In DNA, the CDR3 is TGTGCCAGTTCCCCGACGCGGGGCACAGATACGCAGTATTTT. Protein product: CASSPTRGTDTQYF.